The entry that follows covers one TCR beta chain sequence. Its antigen specificity is not known. No clone much larger than this one lies a single base away; base qualities are absent. Preparation of the library involved the immunoSEQ multiplex PCR assay. For most patients, genomic DNA was subjected to high-throughput TCR-beta CDR3 sequencing by Adaptive Biotechnologies. Turning to the authors' computational methods: Adaptive's ImmunoSEQ software was the source of the TCR sequencing data for approximately 18 patients, while a few other patients were processed with MiXCR and VDJtools. CDR3 nucleotide sequences shared between donor and recipient were removed because the origin of such sequences could not be assigned. To be classed as alloreactive, a clone needed at least 2-fold expansion over unstimulated cells and a minimum CFSE-low frequency of 0.002% (template counts) or 0.001% (read counts). Clones detected in sequenced pre-transplant spleen, lymph node, or MLR CFSE-low populations of the donor or recipient were defined as mappable. Cumulative frequency of alloreactive clones was calculated as a percentage of all sequences weighted by copy number. TCRdb retrieved this table from immuneACCESS and kept in-frame rearrangements only. Not all clones are present; in checked studies, unresolved V genes account for under half, and no reason is known for the remainder. D and trimming were read from the DNA, whereas the V and J calls and clone size are those reported in that table. The sample data list 98,000 or so clones, and roughly 88% of these were observed just once. The ten largest make up over 1.1% of the sample.

In the first month after transplant, blood samples were collected up to 4 times, and after that at least monthly when available. This record belongs to a study of graft-versus-host responses after intestinal transplantation (dated by TCRdb to the early 2020s). At the level of the whole study: Recipients received multivisceral, liver-intestinal, or isolated intestinal transplants. Samples from a few later patients were sequenced in-house on an Illumina MiSeq with MiXCR processing rather than by the commercial service. Alloreactive clones were identified by sequencing pre-transplant mixed lymphocyte reaction products and comparing them with unstimulated pre-transplant donor and recipient T cells. The cohort enrolled 20 to 25 intestinal transplant recipients including one retransplant, and a few patients lacking pretransplant specimens were excluded. After intestinal transplantation, graft-versus-host and host-versus-graft alloreactive T cell clones were followed in the graft, circulation and bone marrow using bulk TCR-beta CDR3 sequencing. A peak of at least 4% donor T cells among recipient peripheral blood mononuclear cells was the definition used for donor T cell macrochimerism. Every recipient was given anti-thymocyte globulin induction, then maintenance tacrolimus and steroids for roughly 3 years.

General findings and caveats noted by the study authors: Peak levels of circulating GvH clones were associated with declines in HvG clones early after transplant. Conclusions were limited by the relatively low number and heterogeneity of intestinal transplant patients. GvH clones were detected in recipient bone marrow, and some of these GvH clones were observed earlier in ileal mucosa or blood, consistent with an intestinal mucosal origin. High GvH to HvG T cell clonal ratios were observed in the allografts of patients with donor T cell macrochimerism.

V is clipped by 0 bases and J by 4 bases, and the sequence between their germline boundaries is 14 bases long. CDR3 length: 16 amino acids, cysteine to phenylalanine. The CDR3 DNA has 48 bases and is translated from base 1. CDR1 and CDR2 (SGHDT, YYEEEE) derive from the germline V gene. Source: PBMCs, taken 255 days after intestinal transplant. The chain is encoded by TRBV5-6 joined to TRBJ2-1, and TRBD2 may be the D gene, going by 5 matching bases. The TCR sequence derives from a human patient who received an intestinal transplant, so some T cells may come from the graft donor. The CDR3 region reads CASSLGAAGPYNEQFF. The DNA sequence reads TGTGCCAGCAGCTTGGGCGCGGCGGGTCCTTACAATGAGCAGTTCTTC. Where the CDR3 stops, the reference TRBV5-6 and TRBJ2-1 genes take over; the full variable domain is DAGVTQSPTHLIKTRGQQVTLRCSPKSGHDTVSWYQQALGQGPQFIFQYYEEEERQRGNFPDRFSGHQFPNYSSELNVNALLLGDSALYLCASSLGAAGPYNEQFFGPGTRLTVL.